A selection of T cell receptor beta chains follows, all from one sample in a study of human T cells and chemical hapten exposure. MiXCR was run by TCRdb on the RACE reads, yielding one entry per CDR3 protein. Of roughly 130,000 distinct CDR3 sequences in the sample, approximately 9.1% were seen once. Input material: whole blood. These TCRs come from a male donor in good health. Some clones in this sample may be carry-over from other donors' samples. The CDR3 runs from the conserved cysteine through the conserved F or W. A D gene is named only where the DNA matches it firmly. Only part of the rows carry a size: once, few, many, or a class if the clone is expanded.

clone size	D gene	J gene	V gene	CDR3 DNA	CDR3 protein
few	TRBD2	TRBJ2-5	TRBV2	TGTGCCAGCAAATCGACCGGGACTAGCGGGAGAAAAAGGGAGACCCAGTACTTC	CASKSTGTSGRKRETQYF
few	.	TRBJ1-2	TRBV7-8	TGTGCCAGCAGCTTAGGCGACAACTATGGCTACACCTTC	CASSLGDNYGYTF
few	TRBD2	TRBJ2-3	TRBV9	TGTGCCAGCACCAGCGGGGGGGGAACTAGCACAGATACGCAGTATTTT	CASTSGGGTSTDTQYF
many	.	TRBJ2-5	TRBV7-9	TGTGCCACGGATCGTGTACAAGAGACCCAGTACTTC	CATDRVQETQYF
.	TRBD2	TRBJ2-1	TRBV14	TGTGCCAGCAGCATCCGTATGGGACTAGAAAGTGATGAGCAGTTCTTC	CASSIRMGLESDEQFF
once	.	TRBJ2-2	TRBV30	TGTGCCTGGACCGGGACTGCGAACACCGGGGAGCTGTTTTTT	CAWTGTANTGELFF
few	.	TRBJ1-5	TRBV7-2	TGTGCCAGCAGCCTCACGGGACCGGATCAGCCCCAGCATTTT	CASSLTGPDQPQHF
.	TRBD2	TRBJ2-5	TRBV2	TGTGCCAGCAGTCCGACTAGCGGGAGGGGAGAGACCCAGTACTTC	CASSPTSGRGETQYF
few	.	TRBJ1-1	TRBV27	TGTGCCAGCAGGGGGGGGACACGGACTACTGAAGCTTTCTTT	CASRGGTRTTEAFF
few	.	TRBJ2-5	TRBV5-1	TGCGCCAGCAGCGCCCGGACAGACCAAGAGACCCAGTACTTC	CASSARTDQETQYF
few	TRBD2	TRBJ2-2	TRBV9	TGTGCCAGCAGCGTAGGCCTAGCGGGATTCACCGGGGAGCTGTTTTTT	CASSVGLAGFTGELFF
.	TRBD1	TRBJ1-4	TRBV4-1	TGCGCCAGCAGCCACCCGACAGGGGGCCAAGAAAAACTGTTTTTT	CASSHPTGGQEKLFF
.	.	TRBJ2-3	TRBV3-2	TGTGCCAGCAGCCAAGAACTCCTTCCGGGGACTAGCGGGGGGGCCGGGACAGATACGCAGTATTTT	CASSQELLPGTSGGAGTDTQYF
few	.	TRBJ2-7	TRBV19	TGTGCCAGTAGGGGGGGACCCGACGAGCAGTACTTC	CASRGGPDEQYF
.	TRBD2	TRBJ2-1	TRBV11-3	TGTGCCAGCAGCTTAGGAAGCGGGGGGGGTTACAATGAGCAGTTCTTC	CASSLGSGGGYNEQFF
.	TRBD1	TRBJ2-7	TRBV10-3	TGTGCCATCGGGAGCCGGGACAGGGCTACCTACGAGCAGTACTTC	CAIGSRDRATYEQYF
.	.	TRBJ2-5	TRBV6-5	TGTGCCAGCAGTCGAGGCTGGGGGTGGTATCAAGAGACCCAGTACTTC	CASSRGWGWYQETQYF
.	TRBD1	TRBJ1-6	TRBV2	TGTGCCAGCAGGATTGAGACAGGGGAAAATTCACCCCTCCACTTT	CASRIETGENSPLHF
many	.	TRBJ1-1	TRBV29-1	TGCAGCGTTGCAAGGGCGACTGAAGCTTTCTTT	CSVARATEAFF
few	TRBD2	TRBJ2-7	TRBV9	TGTGCCAGCAGCAAACTAGCGGGAGGGGTCTACGAGCAGTACTTC	CASSKLAGGVYEQYF
many	.	TRBJ2-4	TRBV29-1	TGCAGCGGCGTGGGCGCTGCCAAAAACATTCAGTACTTC	CSGVGAAKNIQYF
.	TRBD1	TRBJ2-7	TRBV12-3/TRBV12-4	TGTGCCAGCAGTTCAACTTCCACCCGTTGGGACAGGGGGAAGTACGAGCAGTACTTC	CASSSTSTRWDRGKYEQYF
few	.	TRBJ1-2	TRBV6-6	TGTGCCAGCAGTCCGGGGGCTATCCCGGGCTATGGCTACACCTTC	CASSPGAIPGYGYTF
once	TRBD1	TRBJ2-2	TRBV11-3	TGTGTCAGCAGCTGGGGGACAGGGCGCACCGGGGAGCTGTTTTTT	CVSSWGTGRTGELFF
few	.	TRBJ2-7	TRBV6-1	TGTGCCAGCAGTGATTGGGCCTACGAGCAGTACTTC	CASSDWAYEQYF
.	TRBD2	TRBJ2-7	TRBV27	TGTGCCAGCAGTTTAAAGGCGGTAGCGGGAACCTACGAGCAGTACTTC	CASSLKAVAGTYEQYF
few	TRBD1	TRBJ1-1	TRBV24-1	TGTGCCACCAGTGATCCCGACAGGGGGACTGAAGCTTTCTTT	CATSDPDRGTEAFF
.	TRBD1	TRBJ1-3	TRBV20-1	TGCAGTGCTACGGGCCTCCTTAACAGGGGAGGATCAGGAAACACCATATATTTT	CSATGLLNRGGSGNTIYF
many	.	TRBJ2-6	TRBV10-3	TGTGCCATCAGTGTTCGTGGGGGGCCAGGCGGGGCCAACGTCCTGACTTTC	CAISVRGGPGGANVLTF
.	.	TRBJ2-1	TRBV19	TGTGCCAGTAAGATAGAGGGACTTTACAATGAGCAGTTCTTC	CASKIEGLYNEQFF
few	TRBD1	TRBJ1-6	TRBV25-1	TGTGCCAGCACAGGACAGGGGAGGAATAATTCACCCCTCCACTTT	CASTGQGRNNSPLHF
.	.	TRBJ2-3	TRBV4-1	TGCGCCAGCAGCCAGGGCGGGGCAGCAGATACGCAGTATTTT	CASSQGGAADTQYF